This TCR beta chain was identified in a study of blood T cell repertoires in COVID-19. About the study: The United States, Italy and Spain were the sources of the acute and convalescent COVID-19 samples.

In the authors' methods: Reference gene primer amplification in the assay estimated nucleated cell counts. TCRdb keeps only in-frame clones here, not all; method: immunoSEQ multiplex PCR. The V and J calls and clone size come from that table; D and trimming were worked out from the DNA. The sample yields 250,000 to 350,000 clones, 65% to 85% seen once. This receptor was taken from a human donor with COVID-19, enrolled during active disease. The donor label of this sample is uncertain. Sequencing used peripheral blood.

The CDR3 region has the DNA TGCAGCGTCCTACAGGGGGGCACTGAAGCTTTCTTT. Residues: CSVLQGGTEAFF. This sequence joins TRBV29-1 and TRBJ1-1, with 8 bases aligning to TRBD1. The CDR3 consists of 12 residues. After removal of 6 bases from V and 4 bases from J, the junction contained 4 bases not matched to a gene. Per germline, CDR1 SQVTM and CDR2 ANQGSEA.